Detailed here is one TCR beta chain. The antigen remains undetermined. These data originate in a study of cytomegalovirus exposure and HLA in healthy donors. The study ran its PCR with 60 Vbeta and 13 Jbeta primers. In the original workflow: In a later analysis, some 11 million of 75 million to 90 million unique beta chains occurred in at least two donors. Data came from immunoSEQ multiplex PCR; TCRdb stores just in-frame clones and leaves some out. D and trimming were read from the DNA, whereas the V and J calls and clone size are those reported in that table. The sample lists tens of thousands of clones; around 73% were seen once. Findings and caveats of the study: Later analysis identified a missense DCLRE1C variant that was linked to TCR beta V- and J-gene trimming.

The sequenced sample consisted of PBMCs. The receptor comes from a woman aged 40 to 55 in good health and CMV-seropositive.

The CDR3 spells CASSLSGTEAFF. CDR3 DNA sequence: TGTGCCAGCAGCTTATCGGGGACTGAAGCTTTCTTT. The chain recombines TRBV11-2 with TRBJ1-1, with no clear D. Trimming stripped 2 bases from V and 5 bases from J, with 6 bases between. The CDR3 is 12 amino acids. Germline CDR1 is SGHAT and CDR2 is FQNNGV. The whole variable domain, remainder taken from reference TRBV11-2 and TRBJ1-1, is EAGVAQSPRYKIIEKRQSVAFWCNPISGHATLYWYQQILGQGPKLLIQFQNNGVVDDSQLPKDRFSAERLKGVDSTLKIQPAKLEDSAVYLCASSLSGTEAFFGQGTRLTVV.